The 23 T cell receptor beta chains listed next were all sequenced from one sample in a study of cytomegalovirus exposure and HLA in healthy donors. It was with 60 Vbeta and 13 Jbeta primers that the PCR ran. Only in-frame clones appear in the TCRdb table, and some are missing; sequencing was by immunoSEQ multiplex PCR. Altogether some 65,000 clones are present, about 78% being singletons, with the ten largest covering around 2.9%. The sample taken for sequencing was PBMCs. The receptors shown here come from a girl between 5 and 17 years old in good health and CMV-seropositive.

The chain couples TRBV30 to TRBJ1-6; D is uncertain. With 2 bases removed from V and 8 bases from J, the gap between germline ends came to 10 bases. CDR3 length equals 13 residues. Germline CDR1 is GTSNPN and CDR2 is SVGIG (reference sequence). The CDR3 reads CAWSPLPDSPLHF. The CDR3 DNA reads as TGTGCCTGGAGTCCCCTCCCTGATTCACCCCTCCACTTT. Full variable domain (outside the CDR3, taken from reference TRBV30 and TRBJ1-6): SQTIHQWPATLVQPVGSPLSLECTVEGTSNPNLYWYRQAAGRGLQLLFYSVGIGQISSEVPQNLSASRPQDRQFILSSKKLLLSDSGFYLCAWSPLPDSPLHFGNGTRLTVT.

This clone was recorded only once. The V and J genes are TRBV7-2 and TRBJ2-3; 7 nucleotides agree with TRBD2. Germline V CDR1 and CDR2: SGHTA, FQGNSA. The CDR3 has 16 residues. V lost 4 bases, J lost 8 bases, and 15 bases stayed unmatched. The CDR3 DNA reads as TGTGCCAGCAGCTCCCCCTCTGCGGGAGAGTTCCGTACGCAGTATTTT. It is translated as CASSSPSAGEFRTQYF.

As concerns this clone: This CDR3 is also generated by other DNA sequences in the sample. This sequence joins TRBV28 and TRBJ1-1; 8 bases agree with TRBD1. The germline V gene encodes CDR1 MDHEN and CDR2 SYDVKM. The CDR3 is 14 residues long. The trim removed 5 bases at V and 4 bases at J, leaving 6 bases unmatched. CDR3 loop: CASSTLQGGTEAFF. The CDR3 bases are TGTGCCAGCAGTACTTTACAGGGGGGCACTGAAGCTTTCTTT.

The V and J genes are TRBV15 and TRBJ2-7; 8 bases map to TRBD2. From germline, CDR1 is LNHNV and CDR2 YYDKDF (reference sequence). J gave up 4 bases and V 3 bases, and 5 bases lay outside the gene matches. The CDR3 loop spans 14 amino acids. The CDR3 is CATSSISGTYEQYF. DNA of the CDR3: TGTGCCACCAGCAGTATTAGCGGGACGTACGAGCAGTACTTC.

This clone was seen a few times. The V and J genes are TRBV7-2 and TRBJ1-1; 8 nucleotides match TRBD1. CDR1 and CDR2 (germline): SGHTA, FQGNSA. The J segment lost 5 bases and the V segment lost 1 base, leaving 3 bases of the junction unmatched. The CDR3 contains 14 residues. This CDR3 is CASSLDNRGTEAFF. The CDR3 DNA reads TGTGCCAGCAGCTTAGATAACAGGGGGACTGAAGCTTTCTTT.

The chain has TRBV11-3 and TRBJ2-1; tentatively, D is TRBD2 (8 bases). This CDR3 comprises 16 residues. CDR1 SGHNT and CDR2 YENEEA come from the germline V gene. Deletions cut 5 bases from V and 9 bases from J, with 23 bases between. CDR3 sequence: CASSLRGAGGGAEQFF. CDR3 coding DNA: TGTGCCAGCAGCCTCAGGGGGGCGGGAGGTGGGGCTGAGCAGTTCTTC. Filled out from reference TRBV11-3 and TRBJ2-1, the complete variable domain reads EAGVVQSPRYKIIEKKQPVAFWCNPISGHNTLYWYLQNLGQGPELLIRYENEEAVDDSQLPKDRFSAERLKGVDSTLKIQPAELGDSAVYLCASSLRGAGGGAEQFFGPGTRLTVL.

The chain carries TRBV10-3 and TRBJ2-1; TRBD2 agrees at 11 bases. The ends lost 0 bases at V and 6 bases at J; junction bases unmatched: 13. Looked up from germline, CDR1 is ENHRY and CDR2 is SYGVKD. This CDR3 is built from 19 residues. DNA for the CDR3: TGTGCCATCAGTGAGTCGGTAATAGCGGGAGGGCCTGTGGGCAATGAGCAGTTCTTC. This sequence encodes CAISESVIAGGPVGNEQFF.

This chain links TRBV6-1 with TRBJ1-2, with 8 bases lining up with TRBD1. Germline-derived CDR1 and CDR2 are MNHNS and SASEGT. The V and J ends lost 9 bases and 10 bases, in that order; junction bases with no gene match: 7. CDR3 length equals 11 residues. CDR3 DNA: TGTGCCAGGGGGGACAGGACCTCCTACACCTTC. Its translation is CARGDRTSYTF.

The genes are TRBV28 and TRBJ1-4, with TRBD1 identical over 9 bases. The CDR3 runs to 15 residues. Germline values: CDR1 MDHEN, CDR2 SYDVKM. V was pared by 6 bases and J by 7 bases, with 9 bases of the junction left unmatched. CDR3 DNA sequence: TGTGCCAGCAGCTCCACAACAGGGGGCATTGAAAAACTGTTTTTT. It encodes CASSSTTGGIEKLFF. Variable domain in full (rest from reference TRBV28 and TRBJ1-4): DVKVTQSSRYLVKRTGEKVFLECVQDMDHENMFWYRQDPGLGLRLIYFSYDVKMKEKGDIPEGYSVSREKKERFSLILESASTNQTSMYLCASSSTTGGIEKLFFGSGTQLSVL.

The chain recombines TRBV5-1 with TRBJ1-2; tentative D call: TRBD1 (5 bases). The CDR3 spans 15 residues. Trimming stripped 0 bases from V and 3 bases from J, with 12 bases between. The V gene's germline CDR1 is SGHRS and CDR2 YFSETQ. For the CDR3, the DNA is TGCGCCAGCAGCTTGGGCGGAGGGGTAGACTATGGCTACACCTTC. It translates to CASSLGGGVDYGYTF.

J is TRBJ2-1 and V is TRBV6-5; 9 bases are shared with TRBD2. The CDR3 is 15 amino acids. Germline V gene data show CDR1 as MNHEY and CDR2 as SVGAGI. V lost 4 bases and J lost 2; bases outside the gene matches: 3. The CDR3 DNA reads as TGTGCCAGCAGTTCACTAGCGGGTACCTACAATGAGCAGTTCTTC. It specifies CASSSLAGTYNEQFF.

The chain uses TRBV20-1 and TRBJ1-1; TRBD1 is a possible D gene (6 bases). V was shortened by 2 bases and J by 8 bases, with 9 bases between the two germline ends. This CDR3 has 11 residues. In germline, CDR1 is DFQATT, CDR2 SNEGSKA (reference sequence). The CDR3 here is CSARPGQEAFF. CDR3 nucleotides: TGCAGTGCTAGACCTGGACAGGAAGCTTTCTTT.

The chain joins TRBV25-1 to TRBJ2-1; D may be TRBD1 (5 bases). The CDR3 contains 11 residues. The V and J ends lost 7 bases and 14 bases respectively, with 15 bases between them. The V gene's germline CDR1 is MGHDK and CDR2 SYGVNS. CDR3: CASKLGSGKFF. The CDR3 coding sequence is TGTGCCAGCAAGCTAGGGTCAGGGAAGTTCTTC.

This clone has only a few counts. The J gene is TRBJ2-2, the V gene TRBV5-4; TRBD2 matches at 9 bases. J gave up 2 bases and V 4 bases, and 6 bases lay outside the gene matches. The CDR3 contains 16 residues. Germline V CDR1 and CDR2: SGHNT, YYREEE (reference sequence). CDR3 DNA sequence: TGTGCCAGCAGCACACGGACTAGCGATAACACCGGGGAGCTGTTTTTT. Translated: CASSTRTSDNTGELFF.

The chain links TRBV6-5 to TRBJ1-5; D is unresolved. The CDR3 totals 13 residues. Trimming removed 5 bases from V and 4 bases from J, with 9 bases in between. Germline CDR1 MNHEY, CDR2 SVGAGI. CDR3 in DNA: TGTGCCAGCAGTCGGACTGAGAATCAGCCCCAGCATTTT. As protein: CASSRTENQPQHF.

The chain is built from TRBV7-2 and TRBJ2-7; D remains unclear. The CDR3 covers 13 residues. Germline values: CDR1 SGHTA, CDR2 FQGNSA. Deletions cut 1 base from V and 0 bases from J, with 4 bases between. For the CDR3, the DNA is TGTGCCAGCAGCTTAGGCGACTCCTACGAGCAGTACTTC. Translating it yields CASSLGDSYEQYF.

This chain connects TRBV7-2 to TRBJ2-7; no reliable D call. The CDR3 spans 11 residues. The germline V gene has CDR1 SGHTA and CDR2 FQGNSA. V lost 5 bases and J 9 bases, leaving 11 bases between the germline ends. This CDR3 is CASSLGTRQYF. The CDR3 nucleotides read TGTGCCAGCAGCCTGGGCACGCGGCAGTACTTC.

The chain employs TRBV25-1 and TRBJ2-2, with a possible D match to TRBD1 (6 bases). The length of the CDR3 is 13 residues. Germline V gives CDR1 MGHDK, CDR2 SYGVNS. The germline V and J ends were trimmed by 4 bases and 4 bases, with 7 bases remaining between them. This CDR3 is CASSVGGTGELFF. CDR3 sequence (DNA): TGTGCCAGCAGTGTAGGGGGCACCGGGGAGCTGTTTTTT.

The chain carries TRBV5-1 and TRBJ2-5, with 8 bases matching TRBD2. The CDR3 loop spans 16 amino acids. Germline CDR1 and CDR2: SGHRS and YFSETQ. The trim removed 0 bases at V and 3 bases at J, leaving 7 bases unmatched. For the CDR3, the DNA is TGCGCCAGCAGCTTGGCCGGAGGAGCGGGAGAAGAGACCCAGTACTTC. This gives the protein CASSLAGGAGEETQYF. Variable domain in full (rest from reference TRBV5-1 and TRBJ2-5): KAGVTQTPRYLIKTRGQQVTLSCSPISGHRSVSWYQQTPGQGLQFLFEYFSETQRNKGNFPGRFSGRQFSNSRSEMNVSTLELGDSALYLCASSLAGGAGEETQYFGPGTRLLVL.

The chain couples TRBV5-4 to TRBJ1-1, with D maybe TRBD1 (5 bases). Germline V gene lookup returns CDR1 SGHNT and CDR2 YYREEE (reference sequence). The ends were cut back, 0 bases at V and 4 bases at J, with 13 bases in the middle. The CDR3 spans 15 residues. CDR3 sequence: CASSLGPGLGTEAFF. The DNA for the CDR3 is TGTGCCAGCAGCTTGGGTCCAGGGCTAGGCACTGAAGCTTTCTTT.

CDR3 sequence reads: CASSLRVNYGYTF. DNA for the CDR3: TGTGCCAGCAGCCTCAGGGTCAACTATGGCTACACCTTC. V usage is TRBV5-4 and J usage is TRBJ1-2, with TRBD1 as a possible D gene (5 bases). The V end was cut by 4 bases, the J end by 2 bases, with 9 bases between. The CDR3 has 13 amino acids. Germline V gene sequence: CDR1 SGHNT, CDR2 YYREEE (reference sequence).

The rearrangement uses TRBV6-6 and TRBJ2-7; 8 bases align to TRBD2. The trim removed 0 bases at V and 0 bases at J, leaving 4 bases unmatched. There are 16 residues in the CDR3. Germline V gives CDR1 MNHNY, CDR2 SVGAGI (reference sequence). DNA of the CDR3: TGTGCCAGCAGTTACTCCGCTAGCGGGCTCTCCTACGAGCAGTACTTC. This sequence encodes CASSYSASGLSYEQYF.

The J gene is TRBJ2-5, the V gene TRBV2; TRBD2 is a possible D gene (6 bases). The CDR3 runs to 13 residues. Trimming pared 5 bases from V and 0 bases from J, leaving 7 bases between. The germline V gene has CDR1 SNHLY and CDR2 FYNNEI. Here the CDR3 reads CASSTGDQETQYF. The CDR3 DNA is TGTGCCAGCAGTACGGGGGACCAAGAGACCCAGTACTTC.